This T cell receptor beta chain was retrieved from a study of T cells of healthy individuals. Each CDR3 protein is one row after TCRdb ran MiXCR on the 5' RACE reads. This sample has around 90,000 distinct CDR3 sequences, with about 5.5% found just once. This clonotype was detected many times. Germline V CDR1 and CDR2: SGHTA, FQGNSA. J gave up 10 bases and V 5 bases, and 10 bases lay outside the gene matches. This CDR3 is 13 amino acids long. The chain carries TRBV7-2 and TRBJ1-1; 7 positions match TRBD1. This receptor was taken from a female donor in good health. The CDR3 region is CASSAGGQGGAFF. CDR3 coding DNA: TGTGCCAGCAGCGCTGGGGGTCAGGGGGGAGCTTTCTTT. The full variable domain, completed using reference TRBV7-2 and TRBJ1-1, is GAGVSQSPSNKVTEKGKDVELRCDPISGHTALYWYRQSLGQGLEFLIYFQGNSAPDKSGLPSDRFSAERTGGSVSTLTIQRTQQEDSAVYLCASSAGGQGGAFFGQGTRLTVV.